The 17 T cell receptor beta chains in this list originate from one sample, sequenced in a study of PD-1 blockade in classical Hodgkin lymphoma. The time point here: cycle 4 day 1 (C4D1), after 6 weeks of nivolumab. Brentuximab vedotin exposure varied among the patients, all of whom had relapsed after autologous stem cell transplantation. Method: immunoSEQ multiplex PCR; TCRdb's copy keeps in-frame clones and lacks some. The profile shows approximately 25,000 clones, over 60% of them singletons. The sequences come from peripheral blood mononuclear cells (PBMCs), collected before the fourth cycle of nivolumab. All receptors come from a human donor with classical Hodgkin lymphoma.

CDR3 in DNA: TGCAGCGTTGAACTAGCGGGACGGAATGAGCAGTTCTTC. It yields the protein CSVELAGRNEQFF. The chain joins TRBV29-1 to TRBJ2-1; 9 bases fit TRBD2. Germline CDR1 reads SQVTM; CDR2 reads ANQGSEA. The CDR3 extends over 13 amino acids. V lost 2 bases and J lost 7; bases outside the gene matches: 3.

The V and J genes are TRBV7-2 and TRBJ2-5; 9 bases agree with TRBD2. The CDR3 spans 16 residues. Germline V CDR1 and CDR2: SGHTA, FQGNSA. V was clipped by 1 base and J by 2 bases; unmatched bases: 5. Here the CDR3 reads CASSLGTSALQETQYF. CDR3 DNA: TGTGCCAGCAGCTTAGGGACTAGCGCGCTGCAAGAGACCCAGTACTTC.

The CDR3 bases are TGCGCCAGCAGCCGCTTGGCAGGGGGTATCCCTGAAGCTTTCTTT. Protein sequence: CASSRLAGGIPEAFF. V usage is TRBV5-1 and J usage is TRBJ1-1, with TRBD1 matching over 7 bases. This CDR3 region has 15 residues. J lost 6 bases, V lost 4 bases, and 12 bases had no gene match. Per germline, CDR1 SGHRS and CDR2 YFSETQ.

The chain uses TRBV7-8 and TRBJ2-7; 10 nucleotides agree with TRBD2. The CDR3 totals 15 residues. The V gene's germline CDR1 is SGHVS and CDR2 FQNEAQ. The junction had 8 bases not matched to a gene; V was cut back by 5 bases and J by 4 bases. The CDR3 protein is CASSLKGTSVYEQYF. The CDR3 DNA is TGTGCCAGCAGCCTTAAAGGGACTAGCGTGTACGAGCAGTACTTC.

The rearrangement joins TRBV5-1 to TRBJ2-7; the D call may be TRBD1 or TRBD2 (5 bases each). Trimming removed 4 bases at V and 5 bases at J, with 25 bases between. Per germline, CDR1 SGHRS and CDR2 YFSETQ. This CDR3 comprises 17 residues. The CDR3 region has the DNA TGCGCCAGCAGCATAGCCCGCCCGGGACCCCCGCCCAACGAGCAGTACTTC. As protein: CASSIARPGPPPNEQYF.

This chain uses TRBV7-8 with TRBJ2-5; unclear D gene. The CDR3 extends over 16 amino acids. CDR1 SGHVS and CDR2 FQNEAQ come from the germline V gene. Trimming left V 3 bases short and J 5 bases short, with 19 bases between. CDR3 loop: CASSFNSGRRVETQYF. In nucleotides, the CDR3 is TGTGCCAGCAGCTTTAATTCGGGTAGAAGGGTGGAGACCCAGTACTTC. The complete variable domain, with remaining parts taken from reference TRBV7-8 and TRBJ2-5, reads GAGVSQSPRYKVAKRGQDVALRCDPISGHVSLFWYQQALGQGPEFLTYFQNEAQLDKSGLPSDRFFAERPEGSVSTLKIQRTQQEDSAVYLCASSFNSGRRVETQYFGPGTRLLVL.

This rearrangement joins TRBV4-3 to TRBJ2-7; 8 bases fit TRBD1. Germline V gene data show CDR1 as LGHNA and CDR2 as YSLEER. The CDR3 is 13 residues long. Unmatched junction bases numbered 5, after V lost 8 bases and J lost 2 bases. This CDR3 is CASPQGATYEQYF. CDR3 in DNA: TGCGCCAGCCCCCAGGGGGCTACCTACGAGCAGTACTTC.

V usage is TRBV5-1 and J usage is TRBJ1-2, with 7 bases lining up with TRBD1. The CDR3 has 15 residues. The ends lost 4 bases at V and 4 bases at J; junction bases unmatched: 10. Germline V gene data show CDR1 as SGHRS and CDR2 as YFSETQ. The CDR3 sequence is CASSQQRGLGYGYTF. CDR3 DNA: TGCGCCAGCAGCCAACAAAGGGGGCTTGGCTATGGCTACACCTTC.

V gene TRBV30 combines with J gene TRBJ1-2; D is ambiguous. The V and J ends lost 8 bases and 6 bases respectively, with 22 bases between them. From germline, CDR1 is GTSNPN and CDR2 SVGIG (reference sequence). CDR3 size: 14 residues. As DNA, the CDR3 is TGTGCCCGGACGAACAGTCACCAGGCGAATGGCTACACCTTC. It yields the protein CARTNSHQANGYTF.

The chain joins TRBV6-5 to TRBJ1-3; D gene uncertain. V was clipped by 0 bases and J by 0 bases, with 9 bases between them. This CDR3 has 16 residues. The V gene's germline CDR1 is MNHEY and CDR2 SVGAGI. The CDR3 here is CASSYSPGVSGNTIYF. CDR3 sequence (DNA): TGTGCCAGCAGTTACTCCCCGGGAGTCTCTGGAAACACCATATATTTT.

The chain uses TRBV7-8 and TRBJ1-2, with a possible D match to TRBD1 (6 bases). The CDR3 is 14 amino acids. The ends were cut back, 5 bases at V and 5 bases at J, with 15 bases in the middle. Germline lookup yields CDR1 SGHVS and CDR2 FQNEAQ. The CDR3 sequence is CASSPPGQGYGYTF. In nucleotides, the CDR3 is TGTGCCAGCAGCCCACCGGGACAAGGTTATGGCTACACCTTC.

The J gene is TRBJ2-2, the V gene TRBV30, with a weak D call TRBD1 (6 bases). V shed 2 bases and J shed 5 bases, with 9 bases lying between them. Per germline, CDR1 GTSNPN and CDR2 SVGIG (reference sequence). The CDR3 is made up of 13 amino acids. In DNA form, the CDR3 reads TGTGCCTGGAGTTCTACAGGGACCGGGGAGCTGTTTTTT. It translates to CAWSSTGTGELFF.

This chain uses TRBV5-4 with TRBJ1-2; TRBD1 aligns across 7 bases. V shed 6 bases, J shed 8 bases, and the junction held 19 bases outside the gene matches. The CDR3 runs to 16 residues. Looked up from germline, CDR1 is SGHNT and CDR2 is YYREEE (reference sequence). CDR3 bases: TGTGCCAGCATCCGTAAAACAGGGGCCCGATCACTCGGCTACACCTTC. Encoded protein: CASIRKTGARSLGYTF.

The V and J genes are TRBV18 and TRBJ2-5; D is unclear. The CDR3 sequence is 13 residues long. Trimming removed 4 bases from V and 5 bases from J, with 11 bases in between. Germline V CDR1 and CDR2: KGHSH, LQKENI. In DNA form, the CDR3 reads TGTGCCAGCTCACGGATTATGGGCGAGACCCAGTACTTC. Translated: CASSRIMGETQYF.

This chain joins TRBV7-2 and TRBJ2-1, with D possibly TRBD2 on 6 matching bases. This CDR3 comprises 16 residues. Between the trimmed V and J ends, which lost 0 bases and 0 bases, there was a span of 9 bases. Germline V gives CDR1 SGHTA, CDR2 FQGNSA. The CDR3 is CASSLAGLYSYNEQFF. For the CDR3, the DNA is TGTGCCAGCAGCTTAGCGGGACTCTACTCCTACAATGAGCAGTTCTTC.

The V call is TRBV9, the J call TRBJ2-1; TRBD2 matches 8 bases. This CDR3 has 16 residues. CDR1 and CDR2 (germline): SGDLS, YYNGEE. J was trimmed by 0 bases and V by 2 bases; bases with no gene match: 4. The CDR3 sequence: CASSVEGTSSYNEQFF. The DNA for the CDR3 is TGTGCCAGCAGCGTTGAAGGGACTAGCTCCTACAATGAGCAGTTCTTC. Drawing the rest from reference TRBV9 and TRBJ2-1, the complete variable domain is DSGVTQTPKHLITATGQRVTLRCSPRSGDLSVYWYQQSLDQGLQFLIQYYNGEERAKGNILERFSAQQFPDLHSELNLSSLELGDSALYFCASSVEGTSSYNEQFFGPGTRLTVL.

This clone was observed a single time. The chain recombines TRBV28 with TRBJ1-4, with 9 bases identical to TRBD1. In germline, CDR1 is MDHEN, CDR2 SYDVKM. The CDR3 covers 17 residues. The V and J ends lost 6 bases and 7 bases, in that order; junction bases with no gene match: 15. The CDR3 region is CASSPTGGDREGEKLFF. Here the CDR3 DNA reads TGTGCCAGCAGCCCTACTGGGGGGGACAGGGAGGGTGAAAAACTGTTTTTT.